The 32 T cell receptor beta chains reported below all come from one sample, sequenced in a study of cytomegalovirus exposure and HLA in healthy donors listed by TCRdb under 2017. Libraries came from the immunoSEQ multiplex PCR assay. For the multiplex PCR, a mixture combining 60 forward primers for TCR Vbeta segments and 13 reverse primers for TCR Jbeta segments was used. The immuneACCESS repertoire file appears here via TCRdb, limited to in-frame rearrangements. These files lack a portion of the clones; in checked studies, under half of the deficit traces to unresolved V genes, and the cause of the others is not known. This sample is represented by some 91,000 clones; 55% to 65% of them were singletons. The biggest ten clones account for roughly 2.1% of the sample. The sequenced material came from PBMCs. The receptors come from a human donor in good health.

V gene TRBV11-2 combines with J gene TRBJ2-1; the match to TRBD2 covers 9 bases. V lost 1 base and J lost 2; bases outside the gene matches: 0. The CDR3 is 15 amino acids. Germline V gene data show CDR1 as SGHAT and CDR2 as FQNNGV. CDR3 nucleotides: TGTGCCAGCAGCTTAGGCGGGGGGGCCTACAATGAGCAGTTCTTC. Translating gives CASSLGGGAYNEQFF. The variable domain in full, completed from reference TRBV11-2 and TRBJ2-1, reads EAGVAQSPRYKIIEKRQSVAFWCNPISGHATLYWYQQILGQGPKLLIQFQNNGVVDDSQLPKDRFSAERLKGVDSTLKIQPAKLEDSAVYLCASSLGGGAYNEQFFGPGTRLTVL.

This chain connects TRBV13 to TRBJ2-3; 9 bases match TRBD2. Germline V lookup: CDR1 PRHDT, CDR2 FYEKMQ (reference sequence). This CDR3 region has 16 residues. Unmatched junction bases numbered 7, after V lost 5 bases and J lost 1 base. In nucleotides, the CDR3 is TGTGCCAGCAGCCCCGCGGGGGGGATAGGCACAGATACGCAGTATTTT. Translated: CASSPAGGIGTDTQYF.

The V call is TRBV6-1, the J call TRBJ2-7; TRBD1 matches 8 bases. V shed 6 bases, J shed 4 bases, and the junction held 8 bases outside the gene matches. The CDR3 contains 14 residues. CDR1 and CDR2 (germline): MNHNS, SASEGT. CDR3 region: CASRRLGQGYEQYF. In DNA, the CDR3 is TGTGCCAGCAGACGACTAGGACAGGGTTACGAGCAGTACTTC.

For the CDR3, the DNA is TGTGCCTGGATAGAACTGGGACAGGGGAATAATTCACCCCTCCACTTT. Residues: CAWIELGQGNNSPLHF. The chain combines TRBV30 with TRBJ1-6, with 10 bases aligning to TRBD1. The CDR3 is made up of 16 amino acids. Germline V gene data show CDR1 as GTSNPN and CDR2 as SVGIG (reference sequence). The junction had 8 bases not matched to a gene; V was cut back by 4 bases and J by 5 bases. Complete variable domain (other parts from reference TRBV30 and TRBJ1-6): SQTIHQWPATLVQPVGSPLSLECTVEGTSNPNLYWYRQAAGRGLQLLFYSVGIGQISSEVPQNLSASRPQDRQFILSSKKLLLSDSGFYLCAWIELGQGNNSPLHFGNGTRLTVT.

The V and J genes are TRBV27 and TRBJ2-3; 9 positions match TRBD2. Germline-derived CDR1 and CDR2 are MNHEY and SMNVEV (reference sequence). The CDR3 has 16 amino acids. With 2 bases clipped from V and 2 bases from J, the junction kept 5 bases outside the gene matches. In nucleotides, the CDR3 is TGTGCCAGCAGTTTAAGGTTAGCGGGGGACACAGATACGCAGTATTTT. Its translation is CASSLRLAGDTDTQYF.

Only a few counts were recorded for this clone. The chain carries TRBV10-3 and TRBJ2-3, with 10 nucleotides matching TRBD2. Germline V gene sequence: CDR1 ENHRY, CDR2 SYGVKD. Trimming at V came to 6 bases and at J to 1 base, leaving 4 bases not matched to a gene. CDR3 length: 15 amino acids. The chain's CDR3 is CAIRSGGAGTDTQYF. In DNA form, the CDR3 reads TGTGCCATCAGGAGCGGGGGGGCGGGCACAGATACGCAGTATTTT.

The rearrangement links TRBV5-1 to TRBJ2-5; TRBD2 agrees at 8 bases. J was trimmed by 7 bases and V by 0 bases; bases with no gene match: 8. Germline V gene data show CDR1 as SGHRS and CDR2 as YFSETQ. The CDR3 is made up of 15 amino acids. CDR3 amino acids: CASSLAGTRDRTQYF. CDR3 nucleotides: TGCGCCAGCAGCTTGGCCGGGACTAGAGACAGGACCCAGTACTTC. Combining the CDR3 with reference TRBV5-1 and TRBJ2-5 gives the whole variable domain KAGVTQTPRYLIKTRGQQVTLSCSPISGHRSVSWYQQTPGQGLQFLFEYFSETQRNKGNFPGRFSGRQFSNSRSEMNVSTLELGDSALYLCASSLAGTRDRTQYFGPGTRLLVL.

This clone was recorded a few times. The V call is TRBV6-5, the J call TRBJ2-5, with D possibly being TRBD2 (5 bases). CDR3 length: 14 amino acids. Trimming took off 0 bases at V and 3 bases at J, with 8 bases between the two ends. Germline assignment: CDR1 MNHEY and CDR2 SVGAGI. The DNA of the CDR3 is TGTGCCAGCAGTTACTCTTCGGGAAAAGAGACCCAGTACTTC. It yields the protein CASSYSSGKETQYF.

The rearrangement links TRBV27 to TRBJ2-5, with D maybe TRBD2 (6 bases). Trimming removed 4 bases at V and 6 bases at J, with 15 bases between. Germline assignment: CDR1 MNHEY and CDR2 SMNVEV (reference sequence). There are 14 residues in the CDR3. CDR3 amino acids: CASSSGLTPKTQYF. The CDR3 DNA is TGTGCCAGCAGTTCGGGACTGACCCCTAAGACCCAGTACTTC.

This clone was seen only a few times. The gene calls are TRBV19 and TRBJ2-2; 7 positions match TRBD1. Germline CDR1 and CDR2: LNHDA and SQIVND (reference sequence). V lost 5 bases to trimming and J lost 5 bases; unmatched junction nucleotides: 8. CDR3 length: 15 residues. CDR3 residues: CASSSRGGGTGELFF. CDR3 nucleotides: TGTGCCAGTAGTTCAAGAGGGGGCGGGACCGGGGAGCTGTTTTTT.

The V call is TRBV19, the J call TRBJ2-1; possibly TRBD1 for D (5 bases). Trimming cost V 3 bases and J 3 bases, with 12 bases left between them. The V gene's germline CDR1 is LNHDA and CDR2 SQIVND (reference sequence). The CDR3 loop spans 15 amino acids. The CDR3: CASSISAGYYNEQFF. The CDR3 coding sequence is TGTGCCAGTAGTATTTCCGCAGGGTACTACAATGAGCAGTTCTTC. Variable domain in full (rest from reference TRBV19 and TRBJ2-1): DGGITQSPKYLFRKEGQNVTLSCEQNLNHDAMYWYRQDPGQGLRLIYYSQIVNDFQKGDIAEGYSVSREKKESFPLTVTSAQKNPTAFYLCASSISAGYYNEQFFGPGTRLTVL.

This clone was found a few times. This chain links TRBV7-2 with TRBJ2-5; D remains unclear. Looked up from germline, CDR1 is SGHTA and CDR2 is FQGNSA. The V gene lost 5 bases and the J gene lost 5 bases, with 18 bases spanning the gap. This CDR3 region has 15 residues. DNA for the CDR3: TGTGCCAGCAGCCTAGGCTCGTTCAGTATGGAGACCCAGTACTTC. Its translation: CASSLGSFSMETQYF.

The chain recombines TRBV7-2 with TRBJ1-1, with D possibly TRBD1 on 6 matching bases. V was trimmed by 4 bases and J by 7 bases, leaving 13 bases between them. The germline V gene encodes CDR1 SGHTA and CDR2 FQGNSA. There are 13 residues in the CDR3. The CDR3 region is CASSSRQVFEAFF. The CDR3 DNA reads TGTGCCAGCAGCTCCCGACAGGTTTTTGAAGCTTTCTTT.

The table lists this clone with a few counts. The chain employs TRBV4-3 and TRBJ2-5; TRBD2 agrees at 8 bases. Germline CDR1 reads LGHNA; CDR2 reads YSLEER. The V segment lost 2 bases and the J segment 4 bases; nucleotides outside the gene matches: 12. CDR3 size: 17 residues. As DNA, the CDR3 is TGCGCCAGCAGCCAACTATTCGGGGGGGCCTCGGTAGAGACCCAGTACTTC. It is translated as CASSQLFGGASVETQYF.

V and J are TRBV5-1 and TRBJ2-2; D ambiguous. The V and J ends lost 0 bases and 1 base respectively, with 4 bases between them. The length of the CDR3 is 14 residues. Per the germline V gene, CDR1 is SGHRS and CDR2 is YFSETQ. CDR3 sequence (DNA): TGCGCCAGCAGCTTGGCCGTGAACACCGGGGAGCTGTTTTTT. As protein: CASSLAVNTGELFF.

This chain joins TRBV13 and TRBJ2-7; no reliable D call. Germline V gene data show CDR1 as PRHDT and CDR2 as FYEKMQ (reference sequence). The CDR3 is made up of 11 amino acids. V gave up 5 bases and J gave up 3 bases, with 5 bases separating them. The CDR3 coding sequence is TGTGCCAGCAGCCCCCTCTACGAGCAGTACTTC. It codes for CASSPLYEQYF. Full variable domain (rest looked up from reference TRBV13 and TRBJ2-7): AAGVIQSPRHLIKEKRETATLKCYPIPRHDTVYWYQQGPGQDPQFLISFYEKMQSDKGSIPDRFSAQQFSDYHSELNMSSLELGDSALYFCASSPLYEQYFGPGTRLTVT.

The chain employs TRBV6-6 and TRBJ2-7; possibly TRBD2 for D (5 bases). The CDR3 sequence is 13 residues long. Trimming took 2 bases from V and 0 from J, leaving 5 bases between them. Germline assignment: CDR1 MNHNY and CDR2 SVGAGI (reference sequence). The CDR3 here is CASSYGLSYEQYF. Written as DNA, the CDR3 is TGTGCCAGCAGTTACGGACTCTCCTACGAGCAGTACTTC.

The V and J genes are TRBV5-6 and TRBJ2-7; 8 bases line up with TRBD2. V lost 3 bases to trimming and J lost 1 base; unmatched junction nucleotides: 3. The CDR3 sequence is 14 residues long. CDR1 is SGHDT and CDR2 is YYEEEE in the germline V gene. The CDR3 DNA follows: TGTGCCAGCAGCTGGGGGACTAGTTCCTACGAGCAGTACTTC. It is translated as CASSWGTSSYEQYF. The full variable domain, rest sourced from reference TRBV5-6 and TRBJ2-7, is DAGVTQSPTHLIKTRGQQVTLRCSPKSGHDTVSWYQQALGQGPQFIFQYYEEEERQRGNFPDRFSGHQFPNYSSELNVNALLLGDSALYLCASSWGTSSYEQYFGPGTRLTVT.

A few counts support this clone. The genes are TRBV5-4 and TRBJ1-1; D perhaps matches TRBD1 (5 bases). This CDR3 is built from 13 residues. With 4 bases removed from V and 1 base from J, the gap between germline ends came to 8 bases. Germline CDR1 and CDR2: SGHNT and YYREEE (reference sequence). The CDR3 region is CASSRGSNTEAFF. The CDR3 nucleotides are TGTGCCAGCAGCAGGGGTTCGAACACTGAAGCTTTCTTT. Full variable domain (outside the CDR3, taken from reference TRBV5-4 and TRBJ1-1): ETGVTQSPTHLIKTRGQQVTLRCSSQSGHNTVSWYQQALGQGPQFIFQYYREEENGRGNFPPRFSGLQFPNYSSELNVNALELDDSALYLCASSRGSNTEAFFGQGTRLTVV.

This clone turned up a few times. This sequence joins TRBV5-1 and TRBJ1-2, with 8 bases fitting TRBD1. This CDR3 comprises 14 residues. CDR1 is SGHRS and CDR2 is YFSETQ in the germline V gene. After removal of 4 bases from V and 4 bases from J, the junction contained 6 bases not matched to a gene. The CDR3: CASSLDRVSYGYTF. CDR3 DNA: TGCGCCAGCAGCCTGGACAGGGTATCCTATGGCTACACCTTC.

The chain has TRBV5-4 and TRBJ2-7, with D perhaps matching TRBD1 (5 bases). The V and J ends lost 4 bases and 3 bases respectively, with 11 bases between them. The CDR3 length is 13 residues. Germline V gives CDR1 SGHNT, CDR2 YYREEE (reference sequence). CDR3 DNA sequence: TGTGCCAGCAGCACACTTCAGGGCTACGAGCAGTACTTC. Translated, it gives CASSTLQGYEQYF.

The chain has TRBV29-1 and TRBJ1-1, with no clear D. The CDR3 loop spans 13 amino acids. V was shortened by 4 bases and J by 2 bases, with 11 bases between the two germline ends. Germline V gives CDR1 SQVTM, CDR2 ANQGSEA. The CDR3 DNA follows: TGCAGCGTTGCCCATCCGGTCAACACTGAAGCTTTCTTT. Amino acid sequence: CSVAHPVNTEAFF. The full variable domain, rest sourced from reference TRBV29-1 and TRBJ1-1, is SAVISQKPSRDICQRGTSLTIQCQVDSQVTMMFWYRQQPGQSLTLIATANQGSEATYESGFVIDKFPISRPNLTFSTLTVSNMSPEDSSIYLCSVAHPVNTEAFFGQGTRLTVV.

The V call is TRBV11-3, the J call TRBJ2-7, with D perhaps TRBD2 (5 bases). Germline CDR1 and CDR2: SGHNT and YENEEA. The V and J ends lost 3 bases and 6 bases respectively, with 18 bases between them. This CDR3 has 15 amino acids. CDR3 sequence reads: CASSLGNQRTGEQYF. The CDR3 nucleotides are TGTGCCAGCAGCTTGGGGAACCAGCGGACGGGCGAGCAGTACTTC.

The rearrangement joins TRBV7-6 to TRBJ2-5; 8 nucleotides line up with TRBD2. The CDR3 contains 14 residues. V trimming: 1 base; J trimming: 9 bases; junction bases outside the gene matches: 7. CDR1 and CDR2 from the germline V gene are SGHVS and FNYEAQ. The CDR3 here is CASSLGAARGAQYF. The CDR3 DNA follows: TGTGCCAGCAGCTTAGGCGCAGCGCGGGGGGCCCAGTACTTC. Based on the CDR3 plus reference TRBV7-6 and TRBJ2-5, the full variable domain is GAGVSQSPRYKVTKRGQDVALRCDPISGHVSLYWYRQALGQGPEFLTYFNYEAQQDKSGLPNDRFSAERPEGSISTLTIQRTEQRDSAMYRCASSLGAARGAQYFGPGTRLLVL.

This clone was seen once. The chain combines TRBV7-2 with TRBJ2-1; the match to TRBD1 covers 9 bases. The CDR3 runs to 16 residues. CDR1 and CDR2 (germline): SGHTA, FQGNSA. With 3 bases clipped from V and 9 bases from J, the junction kept 12 bases outside the gene matches. CDR3 amino acids: CASSFMGTGYGGEQFF. The CDR3 DNA reads TGTGCCAGCAGCTTTATGGGGACAGGGTATGGAGGTGAGCAGTTCTTC.

On this clone: The junction shows a germline mismatch at one end, possibly a read error. This chain uses TRBV7-2 with TRBJ2-3; 10 bases are shared with TRBD2. The CDR3 extends over 14 amino acids. Germline loops: CDR1 SGHTA, CDR2 FQGNSA. CDR3 residues: CASSLTPSGGTEYF. The DNA for the CDR3 is TGTGCCAGCAGCTTAACCCCTAGCGGGGGTACGGAGTATTTT.

This chain connects TRBV7-9 to TRBJ2-3; 7 nucleotides line up with TRBD1. The CDR3 is 19 residues long. Germline trimming cut 6 bases from V and 4 bases from J; bases unmatched to any gene: 22. Germline CDR1 is SEHNR and CDR2 is FQNEAQ (reference sequence). As DNA, the CDR3 is TGTGCCAGCAGACAAGTCGAGGCTGGGGGACAGAATGACCCAGATACGCAGTATTTT. Its protein product is CASRQVEAGGQNDPDTQYF.

This clone turned up a few times. The J gene is TRBJ2-5, the V gene TRBV7-3; 7 bases match TRBD2. Germline-derived CDR1 and CDR2 are SGHTA and FQGTGA. The CDR3 covers 13 residues. Trimming cost V 5 bases and J 3 bases; bases outside gene matches: 3. The CDR3 protein is CASSRGLEETQYF. The CDR3 region has the DNA TGTGCCAGCAGCCGAGGACTAGAAGAGACCCAGTACTTC.

This chain links TRBV18 with TRBJ2-7; 8 positions agree with TRBD2. Trimming removed 4 bases from V and 2 bases from J; junction bases left unmatched: 7. The CDR3 length is 15 residues. Germline V lookup: CDR1 KGHSH, CDR2 LQKENI. CDR3 sequence: CASSRSGGGTYEQYF. The CDR3 region has the DNA TGTGCCAGCTCACGGTCGGGAGGGGGAACCTACGAGCAGTACTTC.

V gene TRBV7-3 combines with J gene TRBJ1-6; D is possibly TRBD1 (6 bases). The CDR3 runs 16 residues. The ends were cut back, 5 bases at V and 7 bases at J, with 18 bases in the middle. CDR1 is SGHTA, CDR2 FQGTGA, per germline. The CDR3 DNA sequence: TGTGCCAGCAGCCTGGTGCCGACAGGAGTCAATTCACCCCTCCACTTT. It specifies CASSLVPTGVNSPLHF.

This clone has just a few counts. The rearrangement joins TRBV9 to TRBJ1-5; 8 bases fit TRBD1. CDR3 length: 14 residues. In germline, CDR1 is SGDLS, CDR2 YYNGEE. V lost 0 bases, J lost 7 bases, and 3 bases stayed unmatched. CDR3 in DNA: TGTGCCAGCAGCGTAGATCAGGGGGCCCAGCCCCAGCATTTT. It is translated as CASSVDQGAQPQHF.

This clone was detected once. The rearrangement joins TRBV7-9 to TRBJ2-7; TRBD2 aligns across 8 bases. The CDR3 runs 12 residues. Germline V gives CDR1 SEHNR, CDR2 FQNEAQ (reference sequence). The J segment lost 6 bases and the V segment lost 8 bases, leaving 6 bases of the junction unmatched. Here the CDR3 reads CASGTRGGEQYF. For the CDR3, the DNA is TGTGCCAGCGGGACTAGAGGTGGCGAGCAGTACTTC.